The 6 T cell receptor beta chains presented below share a single source sample, sequenced in a study of T cell repertoires in cytomegalovirus infection. No cognate antigen is known for these TCRs. TCRdb re-called the reads with MiXCR, one entry per CDR3 protein. The sample has some 700,000 distinct CDR3 sequences; around 30% are singletons. This specimen was cultured PBMCs, taken from culture after CMV antigen stimulation. The origin of the receptors is a human donor in good health (CMV status not recorded). Some clones in this sample may be carry-over from other donors' samples.

The chain uses TRBV6-1 and TRBJ2-6; TRBD1 aligns across 7 bases. Germline CDR1 is MNHNS and CDR2 is SASEGT. The CDR3 is 18 amino acids. V shed 3 bases and J 2 bases; nucleotides not matched to a gene: 10. CDR3 region: CASSDRPVDRAGANVLTF. The CDR3 bases are TGTGCCAGCAGTGATCGACCCGTAGACAGGGCTGGGGCCAACGTCCTGACTTTC.

This clonotype appeared a few times. The chain uses TRBV12-3 or TRBV12-4 and TRBJ1-1, with a tentative D call TRBD1 (6 bases). Trimming removed 10 bases at V and 0 bases at J, with 15 bases between. The CDR3 has 14 amino acids. Here the CDR3 DNA reads TGTGCCACCCAAAAGGGGGACTTGAACACTGAAGCTTTCTTT. This encodes CATQKGDLNTEAFF.

This chain joins TRBV6-8 and TRBJ2-2; the match to TRBD1 covers 7 bases. CDR1 is MNHGY and CDR2 is SAAAGT in the germline V gene. Trimming cost V 2 bases and J 6 bases; bases outside gene matches: 3. This CDR3 spans 14 amino acids. The CDR3 spells CASSYQTGAGELFF. The CDR3 nucleotides read TGTGCCAGCAGTTACCAAACAGGGGCCGGGGAGCTGTTTTTT.

The V gene is TRBV6-2 or TRBV6-3, the J gene TRBJ2-7, with TRBD1 matching over 9 bases. Trimming removed 5 bases from V and 6 bases from J; junction bases left unmatched: 11. In germline, CDR1 is MNHEY, CDR2 SVGEGT. The CDR3 runs to 15 residues. CDR3 DNA: TGTGCCAGCAGTCCGGTGAGGGACAGGGTTCGCGAGCAGTACTTC. It yields the protein CASSPVRDRVREQYF.

In this sample, this clonotype turned up a few times. The V and J genes are TRBV6-2 or TRBV6-3 and TRBJ2-7; D call uncertain. Per the germline V gene, CDR1 is MNHEY and CDR2 is SVGEGT. Between the trimmed V and J ends, which lost 3 bases and 2 bases, there was a span of 8 bases. There are 13 residues in the CDR3. The CDR3 is CASSYGLPYEQYF. The CDR3 DNA is TGTGCCAGCAGTTATGGCCTACCCTACGAGCAGTACTTC.

There are many counts of this clonotype. This chain connects TRBV7-6 to TRBJ2-3; 7 bases match TRBD2. In germline, CDR1 is SGHVS, CDR2 FNYEAQ. CDR3 length: 16 residues. J was trimmed by 4 bases and V by 4 bases; bases with no gene match: 11. The CDR3 sequence: CASSSLSSGRADTQYF. CDR3 bases: TGTGCCAGCAGCTCCCTGTCCTCGGGGAGGGCAGATACGCAGTATTTT.